A selection of T cell receptor beta chains follows, all from one sample in a study of regulatory T cells in long-lasting Graves disease. TCRdb passed the multiplex PCR reads through MiXCR, listing each CDR3 protein once. The data contain under 450,000 distinct CDR3 sequences, roughly 16% of them singletons. These data also featured in a second study, about T cells in Graves' hyperthyroidism and ophthalmopathy.

Material: peripheral blood mononuclear cells (PBMCs), obtained at new diagnosis, from a patient treated with antithyroid drugs. These receptors were collected from a woman aged 18-35 years with Graves disease. The CDR3 runs from the conserved cysteine through the conserved F or W. A D gene is named only where the DNA matches it firmly. A row's size may be missing; if present it is once, few, many or a size class.

>TRBV12-3/TRBV12-4|TRBJ2-5|many|TRBD2
TGTGCCAGCAGTCCCGCCACTAGCGGAGAGACCCAGTACTTC
CASSPATSGETQYF
>TRBV11-2|TRBJ2-1|.|TRBD2
TGTGCCAGCAGCCGGACTAGCGGGGGTTCCTACAATGAGCTGTTCTTC
CASSRTSGGSYNELFF
>TRBV20-1|TRBJ2-3|many|TRBD2
TGCAGTGCTAGAGACCCGGGACTAGCGGGGGCCGTCGAAGGCACAGATACGCAGTATTTT
CSARDPGLAGAVEGTDTQYF
>TRBV7-6|TRBJ2-2|once|TRBD2
TGTGCCAGCAGCTTAGTTCCTTCGGGAGGAACCCTCACCGGGGAGCTGTTTTTT
CASSLVPSGGTLTGELFF
>TRBV2|TRBJ1-6|many|.
TGTGCCAGCGCGGTCGGGATTTACGATAATTCACCCCTCCACTTT
CASAVGIYDNSPLHF
>TRBV5-1|TRBJ1-1|many|.
TGCGCCAGCAGCTTGGAAACAGGCCGCCGGACTGAAGCTTTCTTT
CASSLETGRRTEAFF
>TRBV5-1|TRBJ2-1|many|TRBD2
TGCGCCAGCAGCTTGCAGCTGGGTCTAGCGGGAGGAGGTGAGCAGTTCTTC
CASSLQLGLAGGGEQFF
>TRBV7-3|TRBJ2-3|few|TRBD2
TGTGCCAGCAGTTCTAGCGGGGGGGGGCCAGATACGCAGTATTTT
CASSSSGGGPDTQYF
>TRBV20-1|TRBJ1-4|.|.
TGCAGTGCCCCGGGCCCTACTGGCCTTAATGAAAAACTGTTTTTT
CSAPGPTGLNEKLFF
>TRBV6-1|TRBJ2-7|.|.
TGTGCCAGCCAAATGACAGGTAGGGGCGAGCAGTACTTC
CASQMTGRGEQYF